These T cell receptor beta chains were read from a single sample in a study of blood T cell repertoires in COVID-19. Using immunoSEQ multiplex PCR, the repertoire was profiled, and TCRdb retains in-frame clones only, with some absent. Among tens of thousands of clones listed, 70% to 90% were seen once. What was sequenced was peripheral blood. These receptors all stem from a woman aged 55-69 years with acute or convalescent COVID-19. CDR3s include the opening cysteine and the closing phenylalanine or tryptophan. The order of the fields is D gene, J gene, V gene, clone size, CDR3 protein, CDR3 DNA. A D gene is named only where the DNA matches it firmly. The size field is filled for only some rows; it gives once, few, many or a size class.

>NA|TRBJ1-1|TRBV6-6|NA
CASSYTRFPGGTEAFF
TGTGCCAGCAGTTACACGCGGTTTCCGGGGGGCACTGAAGCTTTCTTT
>TRBD1|TRBJ2-1|TRBV7-3|NA
CASSGRDRGLDEQFF
TGTGCCAGCAGCGGACGGGACAGGGGGCTGGATGAGCAGTTCTTC
>TRBD1|TRBJ1-5|TRBV28|few
CARGQQGQGTNQPQHF
TGTGCCAGGGGCCAACAAGGACAGGGGACGAATCAGCCCCAGCATTTT
>NA|TRBJ1-2|TRBV12-3/TRBV12-4|once
CASSLGGAGYTF
TGTGCCAGCAGTTTAGGCGGCGCTGGCTACACCTTC
>NA|TRBJ2-2|TRBV11-2|NA
CASSYPAGQAGELFF
TGTGCCAGCAGCTATCCAGCGGGACAGGCCGGGGAGCTGTTTTTT
>TRBD2|TRBJ2-5|TRBV9|NA
CASSGGLAPEETQYF
TGTGCCAGCAGCGGCGGACTAGCGCCTGAGGAGACCCAGTACTTC
>TRBD1|TRBJ1-4|TRBV5-1|NA
CASRTGTGAATNEKLFF
TGCGCCAGCAGGACCGGGACAGGGGCGGCAACTAATGAAAAACTGTTTTTT
>NA|TRBJ1-1|TRBV19|NA
CASKIRGEFNTEAFF
TGTGCCAGTAAAATCAGGGGAGAATTTAACACTGAAGCTTTCTTT
>NA|TRBJ1-5|TRBV18|NA
CASSPRGAGQPQHF
TGTGCCAGCTCACCCCGGGGGGCAGGGCAGCCCCAGCATTTT
>NA|TRBJ2-1|TRBV19|NA
CASSFSTGNEQFF
TGTGCCAGTAGTTTTAGCACAGGCAATGAGCAGTTCTTC
>NA|TRBJ1-6|TRBV6-5|NA
CASTRGYNSPLHF
TGTGCCAGCACCAGGGGCTATAATTCACCCCTCCACTTT
>NA|TRBJ1-2|TRBV29-1|NA
CSGTGKGYGYTF
TGCAGCGGAACAGGGAAAGGTTATGGCTACACCTTC
>TRBD1|TRBJ1-2|TRBV27|NA
CASSPKDRFYGYTF
TGTGCCAGCAGTCCCAAGGACAGGTTCTATGGCTACACCTTC
>TRBD1|TRBJ1-5|TRBV6-5|NA
CASKGTGGGNQPQHF
TGTGCCAGCAAAGGGACAGGGGGAGGCAATCAGCCCCAGCATTTT
>TRBD2|TRBJ2-3|TRBV6-5|NA
CASASGGEGDTQYF
TGTGCCAGCGCAAGCGGGGGGGAGGGGGATACGCAGTATTTT
>NA|TRBJ2-1|TRBV4-1|once
CASSPYLLTVQFF
TGCGCCAGCAGCCCCTATCTACTAACGGTTCAGTTCTTC
>NA|TRBJ1-2|TRBV12-3/TRBV12-4|few
CASSLDAWGYTF
TGTGCCAGCAGCCTAGATGCTTGGGGCTACACCTTC
>NA|TRBJ1-2|TRBV5-6|NA
CASSPVFRGGYGYTF
TGTGCCAGCAGCCCCGTTTTCCGCGGGGGCTATGGCTACACCTTC
>TRBD2|TRBJ2-1|TRBV29-1|NA
CSVVGGTSGRMGEQFF
TGCAGCGTTGTGGGGGGGACTAGCGGGAGAATGGGTGAGCAGTTCTTC
>NA|TRBJ1-6|TRBV6-5|NA
CASSPVQGRSPLHF
TGTGCCAGCAGCCCAGTGCAGGGTCGGTCACCCCTCCACTTT